Listed below are T cell receptor beta chains from one sample, sequenced in a study of T-cell reconstitution after alpha-beta-depleted transplantation in children. One entry per CDR3 protein, called by TCRdb with MiXCR from the PCR reads. This sample has about 200,000 distinct CDR3 sequences; approximately 8.4% occur once, and the top ten carry 35% to 45%. The sample was PBMCs, mostly from graft donor cells, taken 360 days after TCRalphabeta/CD19-depleted stem cell transplant. Receptors originate from a male patient between 2 and 15 years old who had a stem cell transplant for acute myeloid leukemia, so the T cells may come from the graft donor. Each CDR3 is given with its conserved first and last residue. The D gene is left open where the match is weak. Expanded clones are given a class, and other clones once, few, many or no size at all.

J: TRBJ1-5; D: .; size: few; V: TRBV6-2/TRBV6-3; DNA: TGTGCCAGCAGAAGGGACGGAAATCAGCCCCAGCATTTT; CDR3: CASRRDGNQPQHF
J: TRBJ2-7; D: TRBD1; size: many; V: TRBV7-2; DNA: TGTGCCAGCAGCCGGGGGACAGGGGTCCCCTACGAGCAGTACTTC; CDR3: CASSRGTGVPYEQYF
J: TRBJ2-3; D: .; size: .; V: TRBV9; DNA: TGTGCCAGCAGCGTAGACCAGCGTCGCACAGATACGGAGTATTTT; CDR3: CASSVDQRRTDTEYF
J: TRBJ2-5; D: .; size: many; V: TRBV6-1; DNA: TGTGCCACCCGTCTTTGGGGAGAAGAGACCCAGTACTTC; CDR3: CATRLWGEETQYF
J: TRBJ1-2; D: TRBD1; size: few; V: TRBV20-1; DNA: TGCAGTGCTGGGACAGGGGGCTCTAACTATGGCTACACCTTC; CDR3: CSAGTGGSNYGYTF
J: TRBJ2-2; D: TRBD2; size: few; V: TRBV18; DNA: TGTGCCAGCTCACCACCCGGCAAGAGCACAGTAGGCGGGAGAATAGTGTCCACCGGGGAGCTGTTTTTT; CDR3: CASSPPGKSTVGGRIVSTGELFF
J: TRBJ2-2; D: TRBD1; size: .; V: TRBV5-1; DNA: TGCGCCAGCAGCCCGGACAGGGGAGAGACCGGGGAGCTGTTTTTT; CDR3: CASSPDRGETGELFF
J: TRBJ1-6; D: .; size: .; V: TRBV20-1; DNA: TGCAGTGCTACCGACGCGGGAAATTCACCCCTCCACTTT; CDR3: CSATDAGNSPLHF
J: TRBJ2-5; D: .; size: few; V: TRBV5-1; DNA: TGCGCCAGCAGCTTGGGTGGGGGCTCGGAGACCCAGTACTTC; CDR3: CASSLGGGSETQYF
J: TRBJ1-5; D: .; size: few; V: TRBV6-5; DNA: TGTGCCAGCAGCTCTTGGGAAGAGACCAATCAGCCCCAGCATTTT; CDR3: CASSSWEETNQPQHF
J: TRBJ2-5; D: TRBD1; size: many; V: TRBV4-3; DNA: TGCGCCAGCAGCCAAGACCGACAGGGATGGGAGACCCAGTACTTC; CDR3: CASSQDRQGWETQYF
J: TRBJ2-1; D: .; size: .; V: TRBV7-3; DNA: TGTGCCAGCAGCTTATCTATATCGAGCGGGAATGAGCAGTTCTTC; CDR3: CASSLSISSGNEQFF
J: TRBJ1-2; D: TRBD1; size: few; V: TRBV29-1; DNA: TGCAGCGTTGGAGGGGGCGCAGGCGATGGCTACACCTTC; CDR3: CSVGGGAGDGYTF
J: TRBJ2-1; D: TRBD1; size: many; V: TRBV29-1; DNA: TGCAGCGTTGCAGGGGGCTACAATGAGCAGTTCTTC; CDR3: CSVAGGYNEQFF
J: TRBJ1-5; D: .; size: few; V: TRBV5-1; DNA: TGCGCCAGCAGCTTGGGGTCCGGGGGAAGCAATCAGCCCCAGCATTTT; CDR3: CASSLGSGGSNQPQHF
J: TRBJ1-5; D: .; size: many; V: TRBV12-3/TRBV12-4; DNA: TGTGCCAGCAGTCGACAGACATATAGCAATCAGCCCCAGCATTTT; CDR3: CASSRQTYSNQPQHF
J: TRBJ1-4; D: .; size: .; V: TRBV7-8; DNA: TGTGCCAGCAGGCGTTCGCGGGCAACTAATGAAAAACTGTTTTTT; CDR3: CASRRSRATNEKLFF
J: TRBJ2-3; D: .; size: many; V: TRBV4-2; DNA: TGTGCCAGCAGCCTTAAGGACAGCACAAATACGCAGTATTTT; CDR3: CASSLKDSTNTQYF
J: TRBJ2-5; D: .; size: few; V: TRBV9; DNA: TGTGCCAGCGGCTCCGGGAATCAAGAGACCCAGTACTTC; CDR3: CASGSGNQETQYF
J: TRBJ2-1; D: .; size: many; V: TRBV20-1; DNA: TGCAGTGCTAGGGATCCGATTAATGAGCAGTTCTTC; CDR3: CSARDPINEQFF
J: TRBJ2-3; D: TRBD2; size: few; V: TRBV12-3/TRBV12-4; DNA: TGTGCCAGCAGAACGGGAGCGGGGGGGGGAGATACGCAGTATTTT; CDR3: CASRTGAGGGDTQYF
J: TRBJ1-5; D: TRBD1; size: .; V: TRBV4-3; DNA: TGCGCCAGCAGCCAAGAATTAAGGGACAGGGGGGTTCAGCCCCAGCATTTT; CDR3: CASSQELRDRGVQPQHF
J: TRBJ1-5; D: .; size: few; V: TRBV12-3/TRBV12-4; DNA: TGTGCCAGCTGCGGGAGCAATCAGCCCCAGCATTTT; CDR3: CASCGSNQPQHF
J: TRBJ2-2; D: .; size: .; V: TRBV20-1; DNA: TGCAGTGCTAGAGCGGGACTTGGACAGATTAAACTCACCGGGGAGCTGTTTTTT; CDR3: CSARAGLGQIKLTGELFF
J: TRBJ1-2; D: .; size: few; V: TRBV6-5; DNA: TGTGCCAGCAGTTATAAAGGGCGGAGGGGATGGTCGGAGGGCTACACCTTC; CDR3: CASSYKGRRGWSEGYTF
J: TRBJ1-4; D: .; size: few; V: TRBV12-3/TRBV12-4; DNA: TGTGCCAGCAGTTCTAGACAGACAAATGAAAAACTGTTTTTT; CDR3: CASSSRQTNEKLFF
J: TRBJ1-2; D: .; size: few; V: TRBV12-3/TRBV12-4; DNA: TGTGCCAGCAGTTTGGGCTCAGGGGCCGGAGGCTACACCTTC; CDR3: CASSLGSGAGGYTF
J: TRBJ2-3; D: .; size: many; V: TRBV12-3/TRBV12-4; DNA: TGTGCCAGCAGCTTTGGAGAAAGGGAGCAGTATTTT; CDR3: CASSFGEREQYF
J: TRBJ2-5; D: .; size: medium-sized; V: TRBV27; DNA: TGTGCCAGCAGTTTGCGGCTAGAGGGGGGCAGGACCCAGTACTTC; CDR3: CASSLRLEGGRTQYF
J: TRBJ2-5; D: .; size: few; V: TRBV18; DNA: TGTGCCAGCTCACCACCAGAAGGGAAAGAGACCCAGTACTTC; CDR3: CASSPPEGKETQYF
J: TRBJ1-4; D: .; size: few; V: TRBV20-1; DNA: TGCAGTGCTATGCTGGGGGGCGTTGAAAAACTGTTTTTT; CDR3: CSAMLGGVEKLFF
J: TRBJ2-1; D: TRBD1; size: few; V: TRBV4-3; DNA: TGCGCCAGCAGCCAAGATCTGGACAGGGAGATTTACAATGAGCAGTTCTTC; CDR3: CASSQDLDREIYNEQFF
J: TRBJ2-2; D: TRBD1; size: many; V: TRBV7-3; DNA: TGTGCCAGCAGCCCAGGGGGCGCGACCGGGGAGCTGTTTTTT; CDR3: CASSPGGATGELFF
J: TRBJ2-4; D: .; size: .; V: TRBV7-2; DNA: TGTGCCAGCAGCTTAAGTACGAGACTAGCCAAAAACATTCAGTACTTC; CDR3: CASSLSTRLAKNIQYF
J: TRBJ1-5; D: .; size: .; V: TRBV11-1; DNA: TGTTCCAGCAGCGGGGGTGGCAATCAGCCCCAGCATTTT; CDR3: CSSSGGGNQPQHF
J: TRBJ2-1; D: TRBD2; size: many; V: TRBV12-3/TRBV12-4; DNA: TGTGCCAGCAGTCCTAGCGGGATTTACAATGAGCAGTTCTTC; CDR3: CASSPSGIYNEQFF